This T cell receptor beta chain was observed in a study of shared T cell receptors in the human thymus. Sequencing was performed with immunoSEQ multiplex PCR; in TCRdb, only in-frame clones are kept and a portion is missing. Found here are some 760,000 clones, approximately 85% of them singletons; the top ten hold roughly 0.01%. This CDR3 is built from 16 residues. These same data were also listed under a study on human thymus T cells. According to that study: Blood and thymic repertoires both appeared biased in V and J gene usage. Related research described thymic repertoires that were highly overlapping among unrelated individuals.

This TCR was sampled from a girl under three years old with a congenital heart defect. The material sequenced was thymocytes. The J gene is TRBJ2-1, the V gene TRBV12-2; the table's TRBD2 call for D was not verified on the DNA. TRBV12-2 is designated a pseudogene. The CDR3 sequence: CASRLGGLAGGSEQFF. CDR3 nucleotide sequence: TGTGCAAGTCGCTTAGGGGGACTAGCGGGGGGAAGTGAGCAGTTCTTC.